The clone carrying this T cell receptor beta chain was seen many times. Antigen specificity is unknown. These data are taken from a study of identical twins. TCRdb reprocessed the 5' RACE reads with MiXCR, giving one entry per CDR3 protein. The sample holds some 250,000 distinct CDR3 sequences, 6.5% seen once. The study's findings and limits: Memory repertoires showed no such pattern, whereas abundant cord blood beta clonotypes carried fewer insertions.

Between the trimmed V and J ends, which lost 6 bases and 3 bases, there was a span of 27 bases. The CDR3 length is 18 residues. Germline-derived CDR1 and CDR2 are SGHAT and FQDESV (reference sequence). These data also featured in a second study, about T cells expressing NK-cell markers. That source notes: In the group of eight sequenced donors, seven were HCMV-seropositive and one was seronegative.

The receptor was isolated from a woman aged 18-29 years in good health. Sequencing was done on a sample of CD8+ T cells sorted from blood. The chain has TRBV11-1 and TRBJ2-7; the D gene is possibly TRBD2 (5 bases). CDR3 residues: CASRGLSSERGDHYEQYF. DNA of the CDR3: TGTGCCAGCAGAGGGTTGTCCTCCGAACGGGGTGACCACTACGAGCAGTACTTC.